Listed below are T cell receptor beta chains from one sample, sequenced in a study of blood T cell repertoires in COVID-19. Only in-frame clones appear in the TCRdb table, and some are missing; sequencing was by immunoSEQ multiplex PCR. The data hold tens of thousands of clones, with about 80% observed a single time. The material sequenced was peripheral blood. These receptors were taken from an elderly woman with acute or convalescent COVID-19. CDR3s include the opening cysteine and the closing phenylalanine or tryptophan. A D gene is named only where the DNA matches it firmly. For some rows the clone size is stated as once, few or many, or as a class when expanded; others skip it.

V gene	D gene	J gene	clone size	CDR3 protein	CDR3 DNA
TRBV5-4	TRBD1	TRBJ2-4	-	CASSLGVGTGKNIQYF	TGTGCCAGCAGCCTGGGGGTAGGGACAGGCAAAAACATTCAGTACTTC
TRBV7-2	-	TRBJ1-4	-	CASSLGGYEKLFF	TGTGCCAGCAGCTTAGGAGGTTACGAAAAACTGTTTTTT
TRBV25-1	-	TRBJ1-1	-	CASSEVGARWTEAFF	TGTGCCAGCAGTGAGGTAGGGGCGAGATGGACTGAAGCTTTCTTT
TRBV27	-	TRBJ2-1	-	CASSSYGTSAVGQFF	TGTGCCAGCAGTTCCTACGGGACTTCTGCCGTAGGGCAGTTCTTC
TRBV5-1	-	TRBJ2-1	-	CASSLETYNEQFF	TGCGCCAGCAGCTTAGAGACCTACAATGAGCAGTTCTTC
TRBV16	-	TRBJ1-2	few	CASSLFIWGESYGYTF	TGTGCCAGCAGCCTCTTTATCTGGGGGGAATCATATGGCTACACCTTC
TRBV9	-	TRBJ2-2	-	CASSVAVTGELFF	TGTGCCAGCAGCGTAGCGGTGACCGGGGAGCTGTTTTTT
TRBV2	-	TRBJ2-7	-	CASSPSYEQYF	TGTGCCAGCAGTCCTTCCTACGAGCAGTACTTC
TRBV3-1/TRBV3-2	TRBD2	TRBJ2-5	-	CASSQLTSGGLKETQYF	TGTGCCAGCAGCCAACTGACTAGCGGGGGCCTTAAAGAGACCCAGTACTTC
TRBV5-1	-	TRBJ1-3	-	CASSLRIGASSGNTIYF	TGCGCCAGCAGCCTTCGGATAGGGGCCAGCTCTGGAAACACCATATATTTT
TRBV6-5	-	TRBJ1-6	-	CASSYDRRPPLHF	TGTGCCAGCAGTTATGACCGGAGACCACCCCTCCACTTT
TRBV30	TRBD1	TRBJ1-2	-	CAWSVTTGDGYTF	TGTGCCTGGAGTGTAACGACAGGGGACGGCTACACCTTC
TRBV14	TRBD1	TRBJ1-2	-	CASSQRDRASGYTF	TGTGCCAGCAGCCAAAGGGACAGGGCGTCTGGCTACACCTTC
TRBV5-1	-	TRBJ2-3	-	CASSLGGGSTDTQYF	TGCGCCAGCAGCTTGGGTGGGGGGAGCACAGATACGCAGTATTTT
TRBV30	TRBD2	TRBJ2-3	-	CAWTPAAGGFSTDTQYF	TGTGCCTGGACCCCAGCAGCGGGGGGGTTCAGCACAGATACGCAGTATTTT
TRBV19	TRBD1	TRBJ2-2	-	CASTAGTGPTGELFF	TGTGCCAGTACTGCCGGGACAGGGCCCACCGGGGAGCTGTTTTTT
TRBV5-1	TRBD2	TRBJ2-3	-	CASSLVGRGTTDTQYF	TGCGCCAGCAGCTTGGTAGGGCGGGGGACCACAGATACGCAGTATTTT
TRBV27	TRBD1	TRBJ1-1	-	CASSLLGQWVAFF	TGTGCCAGCAGTTTATTGGGACAGTGGGTAGCTTTCTTT
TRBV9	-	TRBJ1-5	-	CASSVDPYSNQPQHF	TGTGCCAGCAGCGTAGATCCCTATAGCAATCAGCCCCAGCATTTT
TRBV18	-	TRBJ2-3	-	CASSRLVGRQDTQYF	TGTGCCAGCTCACGTCTCGTCGGGAGACAAGATACGCAGTATTTT
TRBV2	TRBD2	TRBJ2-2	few	CASMREQSNTGELFF	TGTGCCAGCATGCGGGAGCAATCGAACACCGGGGAGCTGTTTTTT
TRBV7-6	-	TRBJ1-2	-	CASSLRNSPNYGYTF	TGTGCCAGCAGCTTAAGGAACAGCCCCAACTATGGCTACACCTTC
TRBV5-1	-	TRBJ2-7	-	CASSFDYYSYEQYF	TGCGCCAGCAGCTTTGACTACTACTCCTACGAGCAGTACTTC
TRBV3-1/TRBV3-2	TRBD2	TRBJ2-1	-	CASSQEFKRTSGENEQFF	TGTGCCAGCAGCCAAGAATTCAAAAGGACTAGCGGGGAAAATGAGCAGTTCTTC
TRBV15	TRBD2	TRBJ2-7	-	CATSRLPLAVAAEQYF	TGTGCCACCAGCAGATTACCGCTAGCGGTGGCGGCCGAGCAGTACTTC
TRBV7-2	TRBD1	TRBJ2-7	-	CASSAQGYEQYF	TGTGCCAGCAGCGCACAGGGGTACGAGCAGTACTTC
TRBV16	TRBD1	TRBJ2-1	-	CASSQRGTGVKDEQFF	TGTGCCAGCAGCCAGCGGGGGACAGGGGTGAAGGATGAGCAGTTCTTC
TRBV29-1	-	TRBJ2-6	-	CSVVHSGANVLTF	TGCAGCGTTGTCCACTCTGGGGCCAACGTCCTGACTTTC
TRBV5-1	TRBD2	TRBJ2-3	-	CASSLAGGGDTQYF	TGCGCCAGCAGCCTAGCGGGAGGTGGGGATACGCAGTATTTT
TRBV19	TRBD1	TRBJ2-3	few	CASRTWTGPISTDTQYF	TGTGCCAGTAGGACCTGGACAGGTCCAATCTCTACAGATACGCAGTATTTT
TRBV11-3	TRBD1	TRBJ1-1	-	CASSATGVNTEAFF	TGTGCCAGCAGCGCGACAGGGGTGAACACTGAAGCTTTCTTT
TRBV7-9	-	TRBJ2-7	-	CASSLYMYEQYF	TGTGCCAGCAGCTTATATATGTACGAGCAGTACTTC
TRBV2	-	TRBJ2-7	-	CASSGRQASSYEQYF	TGTGCCAGCAGTGGTCGACAGGCGAGCTCCTACGAGCAGTACTTC
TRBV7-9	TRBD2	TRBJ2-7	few	CASSFVPAGGPGNEQYF	TGTGCCAGCAGCTTCGTCCCAGCGGGAGGGCCTGGGAACGAGCAGTACTTC
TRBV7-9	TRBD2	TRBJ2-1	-	CASSLYAAGLAGANEQFF	TGTGCCAGCAGCTTATATGCCGCGGGACTAGCGGGAGCCAATGAGCAGTTCTTC
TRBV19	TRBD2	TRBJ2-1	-	CASSMLADNEQFF	TGTGCCAGTAGTATGCTAGCGGACAATGAGCAGTTCTTC
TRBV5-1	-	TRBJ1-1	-	CASRAGQWANTEAFF	TGCGCCAGCAGGGCTGGGCAGTGGGCGAACACTGAAGCTTTCTTT
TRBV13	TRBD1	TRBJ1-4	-	CASSAGTAREKLFF	TGTGCCAGCAGCGCTGGGACAGCTCGGGAAAAACTGTTTTTT
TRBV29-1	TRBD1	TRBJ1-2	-	CSVEGYWDRSYGYTF	TGCAGCGTTGAAGGCTATTGGGACAGGTCTTATGGCTACACCTTC
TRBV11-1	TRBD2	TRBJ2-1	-	CASSFRRGGGHNEQFF	TGTGCCAGCAGCTTCCGGAGGGGCGGGGGTCACAATGAGCAGTTCTTC
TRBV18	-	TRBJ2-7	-	CASSRITRGGSYEQYF	TGTGCCAGCTCACGAATTACCAGGGGTGGGAGCTACGAGCAGTACTTC
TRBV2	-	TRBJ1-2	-	CASSQGNDYGYTF	TGTGCCAGCAGTCAGGGGAATGACTATGGCTACACCTTC